Shown below are 3 T cell receptor beta chains from a single sample sequenced in a study of blood T cell repertoires in COVID-19. TCRdb's table, derived via immunoSEQ multiplex PCR, lists solely in-frame clones and lacks some. Of 250,000 to 400,000 clones detected, about 91% appear once; the ten largest clones hold 1.5% to 2%. The sequenced material came from peripheral blood. These receptors all stem from a woman aged 30 to 39 with COVID-19, enrolled during active disease.

This rearrangement joins TRBV2 to TRBJ2-3, with D possibly matching TRBD1 (7 bases). V lost 6 bases, J lost 0 bases, and 13 bases lay in between. Germline CDR1 is SNHLY and CDR2 is FYNNEI. The CDR3 consists of 15 residues. The DNA of the CDR3 is TGTGCCAGCAGGCTGACAGGGACTAGCACAGATACGCAGTATTTT. Translating gives CASRLTGTSTDTQYF.

The CDR3 region is CASSIRQNGYTF. The CDR3, as DNA: TGTGCCAGTAGTATCAGGCAGAATGGCTACACCTTC. The chain carries TRBV19 and TRBJ1-2; D gene unclear. Germline V gene sequence: CDR1 LNHDA, CDR2 SQIVND (reference sequence). The length of the CDR3 is 12 residues. Trimming cost V 3 bases and J 6 bases, with 8 bases left between them.

The J gene is TRBJ1-1, the V gene TRBV19; D perhaps matches TRBD1 (5 bases). In germline, CDR1 is LNHDA, CDR2 SQIVND (reference sequence). The CDR3 is 14 residues long. V dropped 3 bases and J dropped 3 bases, with 11 bases sitting between them. CDR3 region: CASSIWGGDTEAFF. The CDR3 coding sequence is TGTGCCAGTAGTATTTGGGGAGGGGACACTGAAGCTTTCTTT.